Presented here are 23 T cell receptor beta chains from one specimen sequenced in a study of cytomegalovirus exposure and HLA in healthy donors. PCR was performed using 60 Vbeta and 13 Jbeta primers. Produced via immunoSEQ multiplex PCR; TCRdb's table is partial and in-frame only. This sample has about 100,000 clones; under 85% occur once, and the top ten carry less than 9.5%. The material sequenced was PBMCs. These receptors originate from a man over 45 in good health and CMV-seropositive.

CDR3 loop: CASSLAGAETQYF. CDR3 DNA: TGCGCCAGCAGCTTGGCAGGGGCAGAGACCCAGTACTTC. The rearrangement links TRBV5-1 to TRBJ2-5, with D perhaps TRBD1 (6 bases). Trimming removed 0 bases from V and 4 bases from J, with 7 bases in between. This CDR3 region has 13 residues. CDR1 and CDR2 (germline): SGHRS, YFSETQ. Drawing the rest from reference TRBV5-1 and TRBJ2-5, the complete variable domain is KAGVTQTPRYLIKTRGQQVTLSCSPISGHRSVSWYQQTPGQGLQFLFEYFSETQRNKGNFPGRFSGRQFSNSRSEMNVSTLELGDSALYLCASSLAGAETQYFGPGTRLLVL.

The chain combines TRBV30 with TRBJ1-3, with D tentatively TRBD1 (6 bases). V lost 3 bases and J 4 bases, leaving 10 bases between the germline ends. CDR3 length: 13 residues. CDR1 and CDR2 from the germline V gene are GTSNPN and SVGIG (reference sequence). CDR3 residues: CAWRMGAGNTIYF. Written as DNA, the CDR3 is TGTGCCTGGAGAATGGGGGCGGGAAACACCATATATTTT.

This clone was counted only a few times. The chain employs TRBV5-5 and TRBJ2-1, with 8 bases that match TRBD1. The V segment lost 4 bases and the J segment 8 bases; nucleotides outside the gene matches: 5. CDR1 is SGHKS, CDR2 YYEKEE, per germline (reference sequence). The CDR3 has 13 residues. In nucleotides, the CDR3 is TGTGCCAGCAGCCTGACAGGGGTGGATGAGCAGTTCTTC. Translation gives CASSLTGVDEQFF. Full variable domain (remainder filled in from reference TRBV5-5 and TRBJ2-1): DAGVTQSPTHLIKTRGQQVTLRCSPISGHKSVSWYQQVLGQGPQFIFQYYEKEERGRGNFPDRFSARQFPNYSSELNVNALLLGDSALYLCASSLTGVDEQFFGPGTRLTVL.

CDR3 residues: CASSLWGGEAFF. CDR3 nucleotide sequence: TGTGCCAGCAGCTTATGGGGAGGGGAAGCTTTCTTT. This sequence joins TRBV11-1 and TRBJ1-1; D not resolved. V shed 2 bases and J shed 8 bases, with 9 bases lying between them. This CDR3 has 12 residues. Looked up from germline, CDR1 is SGHAT and CDR2 is FQDESV (reference sequence).

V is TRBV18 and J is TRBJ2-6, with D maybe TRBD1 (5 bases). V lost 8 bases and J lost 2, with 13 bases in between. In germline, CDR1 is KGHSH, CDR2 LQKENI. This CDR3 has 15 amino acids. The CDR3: CASPRGQTGANVLTF. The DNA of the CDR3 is TGTGCCAGCCCAAGGGGTCAGACTGGGGCCAACGTCCTGACTTTC.

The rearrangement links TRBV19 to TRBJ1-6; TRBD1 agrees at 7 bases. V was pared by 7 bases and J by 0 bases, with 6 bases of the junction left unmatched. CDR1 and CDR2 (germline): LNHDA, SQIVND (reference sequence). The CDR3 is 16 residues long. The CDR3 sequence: CASTDRVSSYNSPLHF. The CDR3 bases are TGTGCCAGTACCGACAGGGTGAGCTCCTATAATTCACCCCTCCACTTT.

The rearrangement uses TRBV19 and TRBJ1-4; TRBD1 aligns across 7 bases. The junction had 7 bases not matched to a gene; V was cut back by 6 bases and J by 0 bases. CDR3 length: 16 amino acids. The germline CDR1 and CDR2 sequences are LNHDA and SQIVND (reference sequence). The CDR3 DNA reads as TGTGCCAGTAGCAAATGGGGACAGCCAACTAATGAAAAACTGTTTTTT. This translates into CASSKWGQPTNEKLFF.

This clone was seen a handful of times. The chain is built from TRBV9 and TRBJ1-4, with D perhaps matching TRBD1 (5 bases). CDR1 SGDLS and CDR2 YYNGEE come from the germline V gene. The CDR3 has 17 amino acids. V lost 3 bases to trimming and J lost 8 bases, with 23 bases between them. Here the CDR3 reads CASSARGGVVAEEKLFF. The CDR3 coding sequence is TGTGCCAGCAGCGCGCGGGGGGGAGTCGTCGCGGAGGAAAAACTGTTTTTT.

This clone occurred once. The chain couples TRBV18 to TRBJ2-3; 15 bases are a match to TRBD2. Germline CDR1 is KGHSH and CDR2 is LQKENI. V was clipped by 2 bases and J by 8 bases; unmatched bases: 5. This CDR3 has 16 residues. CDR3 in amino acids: CASSPAGLAGGCTQYF. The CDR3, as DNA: TGTGCCAGCTCACCAGCGGGACTAGCGGGGGGCTGTACGCAGTATTTT.

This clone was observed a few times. CDR3: CASGRSLADTQYF. Written as DNA, the CDR3 is TGTGCCAGCGGGAGGTCCCTTGCAGATACGCAGTATTTT. This rearrangement joins TRBV6-6 to TRBJ2-3; perhaps TRBD2 as D (6 bases). This CDR3 is built from 13 residues. Germline CDR1 reads MNHNY; CDR2 reads SVGAGI (reference sequence). Trimming cost V 8 bases and J 4 bases, with 13 bases left between them.

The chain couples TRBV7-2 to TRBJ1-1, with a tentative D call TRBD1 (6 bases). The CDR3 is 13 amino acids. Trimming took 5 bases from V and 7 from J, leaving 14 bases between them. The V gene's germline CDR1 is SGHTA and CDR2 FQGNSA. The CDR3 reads CASSTRGGSEAFF. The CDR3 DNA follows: TGTGCCAGCAGCACAAGAGGGGGAAGTGAAGCTTTCTTT.

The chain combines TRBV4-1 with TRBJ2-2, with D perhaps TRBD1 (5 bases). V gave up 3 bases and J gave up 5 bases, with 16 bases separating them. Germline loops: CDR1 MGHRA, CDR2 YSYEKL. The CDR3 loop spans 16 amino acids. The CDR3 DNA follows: TGCGCCAGCAGCCAGCCGTCCTCAGGGAAAACCGGGGAGCTGTTTTTT. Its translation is CASSQPSSGKTGELFF.

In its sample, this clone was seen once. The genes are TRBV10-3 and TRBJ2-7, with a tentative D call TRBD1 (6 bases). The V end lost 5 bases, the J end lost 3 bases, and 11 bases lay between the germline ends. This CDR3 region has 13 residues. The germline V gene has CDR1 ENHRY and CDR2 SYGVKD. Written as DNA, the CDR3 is TGTGCCATCAGTTCCGGACAGAGCTACGAGCAGTACTTC. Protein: CAISSGQSYEQYF.

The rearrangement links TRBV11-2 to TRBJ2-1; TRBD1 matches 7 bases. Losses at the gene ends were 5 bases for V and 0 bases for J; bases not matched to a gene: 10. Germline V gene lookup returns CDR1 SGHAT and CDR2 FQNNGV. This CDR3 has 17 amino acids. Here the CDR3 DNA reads TGTGCCAGCAGCCCGCCAGGGGGTTTTAGCTCCTACAATGAGCAGTTCTTC. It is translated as CASSPPGGFSSYNEQFF.

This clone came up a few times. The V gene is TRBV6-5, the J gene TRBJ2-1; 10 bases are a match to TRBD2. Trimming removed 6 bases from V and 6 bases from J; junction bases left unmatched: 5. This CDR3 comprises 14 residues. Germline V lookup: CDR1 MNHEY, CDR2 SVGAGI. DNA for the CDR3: TGTGCCAGCAGGCGGACTAGCGGTCCCAATGAGCAGTTCTTC. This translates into CASRRTSGPNEQFF.

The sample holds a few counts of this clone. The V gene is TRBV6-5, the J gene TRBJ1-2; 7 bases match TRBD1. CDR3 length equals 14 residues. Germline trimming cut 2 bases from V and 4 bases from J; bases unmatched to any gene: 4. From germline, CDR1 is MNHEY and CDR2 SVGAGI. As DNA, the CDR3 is TGTGCCAGCAGTTACGGGGGACAGACCTATGGCTACACCTTC. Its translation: CASSYGGQTYGYTF.

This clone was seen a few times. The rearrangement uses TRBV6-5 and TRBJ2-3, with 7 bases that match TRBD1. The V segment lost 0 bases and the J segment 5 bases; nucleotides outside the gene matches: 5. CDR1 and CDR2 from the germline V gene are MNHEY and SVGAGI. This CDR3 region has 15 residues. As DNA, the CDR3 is TGTGCCAGCAGTTACTCAGGACAGGTGATAGATACGCAGTATTTT. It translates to CASSYSGQVIDTQYF.

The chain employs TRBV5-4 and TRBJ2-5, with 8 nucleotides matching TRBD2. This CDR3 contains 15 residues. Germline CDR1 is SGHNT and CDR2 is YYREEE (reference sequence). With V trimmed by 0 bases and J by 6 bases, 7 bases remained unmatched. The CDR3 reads CASSLGTGGGKTQYF. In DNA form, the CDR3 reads TGTGCCAGCAGCTTGGGGACGGGGGGGGGAAAGACCCAGTACTTC.

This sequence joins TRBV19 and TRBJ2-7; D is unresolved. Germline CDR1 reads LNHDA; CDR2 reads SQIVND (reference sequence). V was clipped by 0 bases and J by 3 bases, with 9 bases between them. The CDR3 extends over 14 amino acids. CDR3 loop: CASSIESVNYEQYF. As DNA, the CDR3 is TGTGCCAGTAGTATAGAATCGGTCAACTACGAGCAGTACTTC.

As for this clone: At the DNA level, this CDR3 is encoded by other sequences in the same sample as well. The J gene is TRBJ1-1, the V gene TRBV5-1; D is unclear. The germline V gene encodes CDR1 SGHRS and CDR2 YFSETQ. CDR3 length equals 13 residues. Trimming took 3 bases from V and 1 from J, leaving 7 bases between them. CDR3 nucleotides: TGCGCCAGCAGCTCAACCGGGAACACTGAAGCTTTCTTT. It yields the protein CASSSTGNTEAFF.

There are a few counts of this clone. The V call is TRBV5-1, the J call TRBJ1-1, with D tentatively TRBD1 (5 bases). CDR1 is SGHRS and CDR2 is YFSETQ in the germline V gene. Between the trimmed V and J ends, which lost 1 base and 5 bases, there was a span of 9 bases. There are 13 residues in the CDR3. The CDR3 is CASSLLGGTEAFF. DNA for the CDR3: TGCGCCAGCAGCTTGCTCGGGGGAACTGAAGCTTTCTTT.

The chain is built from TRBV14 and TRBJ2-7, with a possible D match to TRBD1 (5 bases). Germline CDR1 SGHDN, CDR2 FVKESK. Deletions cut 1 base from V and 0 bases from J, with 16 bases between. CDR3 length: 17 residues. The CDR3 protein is CASSQVPGHKLSYEQYF. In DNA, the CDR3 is TGTGCCAGCAGCCAAGTACCCGGACACAAACTCTCCTACGAGCAGTACTTC.

CDR3 nucleotide sequence: TGTGCCAGTAGTATAAAAGGCGCAGGTAACACCGGGGAGCTGTTTTTT. Translated, it gives CASSIKGAGNTGELFF. V usage is TRBV19 and J usage is TRBJ2-2; D ambiguous. Germline CDR1 is LNHDA and CDR2 is SQIVND (reference sequence). The CDR3 runs 16 residues. V lost 2 bases and J lost 2, with 12 bases in between.